This passage covers 30 T cell receptor beta chains from one sample sequenced in a study of blood T cell repertoires in COVID-19. Sequencing used immunoSEQ multiplex PCR; TCRdb keeps in-frame clones, though not all of them. Among about 400,000 clones, around nine tenths were seen once, and the ten largest hold 1.5% to 2%. The sequenced sample consisted of PBMCs or T cells enriched from blood (not recorded which). These receptor sequences come from a woman aged 30 to 39 who had recovered from COVID-19.

V gene TRBV12-3 or TRBV12-4 combines with J gene TRBJ2-1; 7 positions agree with TRBD1. J gave up 10 bases and V 3 bases, and 3 bases lay outside the gene matches. The CDR3 runs 12 residues. The CDR3 DNA sequence: TGTGCCAGCAGTTTGGGGACAGCCGAGCAGTTCTTC. Translation: CASSLGTAEQFF.

This chain connects TRBV6-5 to TRBJ1-5; 8 positions match TRBD1. CDR3 length: 15 residues. CDR1 MNHEY and CDR2 SVGAGI come from the germline V gene. J lost 6 bases, V lost 4 bases, and 8 bases had no gene match. For the CDR3, the DNA is TGTGCCAGCAGTTCCTGGGGACAGGTCGGTCAGCCCCAGCATTTT. Translated, it gives CASSSWGQVGQPQHF.

The chain carries TRBV18 and TRBJ1-1; D gene ambiguous. The CDR3 spans 12 residues. Trimming took off 8 bases at V and 1 base at J, with 8 bases between the two ends. Germline assignment: CDR1 KGHSH and CDR2 LQKENI. Here the CDR3 DNA reads TGTGCCAGCGAGGGCGGGAACACTGAAGCTTTCTTT. This encodes CASEGGNTEAFF.

This clone was seen just once. The rearrangement links TRBV12-5 to TRBJ2-3, with D possibly being TRBD1 (5 bases). V was shortened by 6 bases and J by 3 bases, with 7 bases between the two germline ends. The CDR3 runs 12 residues. Looked up from germline, CDR1 is LGHNT and CDR2 is FRNRAP. Here the CDR3 DNA reads TGTGCTAGTGGACAGGTAACAGATACGCAGTATTTT. This codes for CASGQVTDTQYF.

Concerning this clone itself: A junction boundary mismatches the germline segment, possibly from a read error. The chain uses TRBV7-7 and TRBJ2-7, with 10 bases fitting TRBD2. The CDR3 extends over 13 amino acids. Germline V gene lookup returns CDR1 SSHAT and CDR2 FNYEAQ (reference sequence). The CDR3 bases are TGTGCTAGCAGCCCTAGCGGGGGCTACGAGCAGTACTTC. Amino acids: CASSPSGGYEQYF. Supplemented by reference TRBV7-7 and TRBJ2-7, the full variable domain reads GAGVSQSPRYKVTKRGQDVTLRCDPISSHATLYWYQQALGQGPEFLTYFNYEAQPDKSGLPSDRFSAERPEGSISTLTIQRTEQRDSAMYRCASSPSGGYEQYFGPGTRLTVT.

The chain employs TRBV7-7 and TRBJ2-3; 9 bases line up with TRBD1. The CDR3 is 16 amino acids. Germline V gene lookup returns CDR1 SSHAT and CDR2 FNYEAQ (reference sequence). With V trimmed by 2 bases and J by 2 bases, 5 bases remained unmatched. CDR3 amino acids: CASSLRDRAFTDTQYF. CDR3 coding DNA: TGTGCCAGCAGCTTAAGGGACAGGGCCTTCACAGATACGCAGTATTTT. The full variable domain, completed using reference TRBV7-7 and TRBJ2-3, is GAGVSQSPRYKVTKRGQDVTLRCDPISSHATLYWYQQALGQGPEFLTYFNYEAQPDKSGLPSDRFSAERPEGSISTLTIQRTEQRDSAMYRCASSLRDRAFTDTQYFGPGTRLTVL.

V and J are TRBV4-1 and TRBJ2-3, with TRBD1 matching 7 bases. Germline assignment: CDR1 MGHRA and CDR2 YSYEKL. The CDR3 covers 16 residues. After removal of 4 bases from V and 3 bases from J, the junction contained 10 bases not matched to a gene. The CDR3 loop is CASSRKTGSSTDTQYF. The CDR3 coding sequence is TGCGCCAGCAGCCGTAAGACAGGGTCGAGTACAGATACGCAGTATTTT.

The chain recombines TRBV6-2 or TRBV6-3 with TRBJ1-2; D perhaps matches TRBD1 (6 bases). Trimming cost V 2 bases and J 8 bases, with 21 bases left between them. Germline assignment: CDR1 MNHEY and CDR2 SVGEGT. This CDR3 contains 16 residues. CDR3 nucleotide sequence: TGTGCCAGCAGTTACAGTGGGACACCGGTCCCTCGGGGCTACACCTTC. Encoded protein: CASSYSGTPVPRGYTF.

This clone appeared once. The V gene is TRBV7-2, the J gene TRBJ2-3, with 13 bases matching TRBD2. V trimming: 1 base; J trimming: 2 bases; junction bases outside the gene matches: 3. Germline assignment: CDR1 SGHTA and CDR2 FQGNSA. The length of the CDR3 is 17 residues. The CDR3 DNA sequence: TGTGCCAGCAGCTTAGGAGGGACTAGCGGGGCCACAGATACGCAGTATTTT. Translating it yields CASSLGGTSGATDTQYF.

The chain has TRBV27 and TRBJ1-5, with TRBD1 identical over 8 bases. CDR3 size: 14 residues. V lost 4 bases, J lost 5 bases, and 4 bases stayed unmatched. CDR1 and CDR2 from the germline V gene are MNHEY and SMNVEV (reference sequence). The CDR3 DNA sequence: TGTGCCAGCAGTTACAGGGGGGGGGATCAGCCCCAGCATTTT. Its translation is CASSYRGGDQPQHF.

The chain employs TRBV3-1 (or the pseudogene TRBV3-2) and TRBJ1-5; 8 bases map to TRBD1. This CDR3 has 15 amino acids. J lost 2 bases, V lost 6 bases, and 6 bases had no gene match. Germline V CDR1 and CDR2: LGHDT, YNNKEL (reference sequence). CDR3: CASSQGADGNQPQHF. Here the CDR3 DNA reads TGTGCCAGCAGTCAGGGGGCGGACGGCAATCAGCCCCAGCATTTT.

The chain is built from TRBV2 and TRBJ2-1, with 13 nucleotides matching TRBD2. Germline CDR1 and CDR2: SNHLY and FYNNEI. V was clipped by 6 bases and J by 8 bases; unmatched bases: 10. The CDR3 length is 16 residues. In DNA form, the CDR3 reads TGTGCCAGCAGGGACGAGACTAGCGGGAGGTATCATGAGCAGTTCTTC. Translated: CASRDETSGRYHEQFF.

The V call is TRBV7-2, the J call TRBJ1-1, with 7 bases that match TRBD1. Germline loops: CDR1 SGHTA, CDR2 FQGNSA. Losses at the gene ends were 5 bases for V and 0 bases for J; bases not matched to a gene: 3. The CDR3 runs to 14 residues. The CDR3 region has the DNA TGTGCCAGCAGCCCGAGGGGGCTGAACACTGAAGCTTTCTTT. This codes for CASSPRGLNTEAFF.

The gene calls are TRBV7-9 and TRBJ2-1; D not certain. CDR1 is SEHNR, CDR2 FQNEAQ, per germline (reference sequence). The length of the CDR3 is 16 residues. Trimming stripped 0 bases from V and 4 bases from J, with 13 bases between. In nucleotides, the CDR3 is TGTGCCAGCAGCTTAGCGGGCTCTACCTCTTACAATGAGCAGTTCTTC. Amino acids: CASSLAGSTSYNEQFF.

The rearrangement links TRBV6-5 to TRBJ1-2, with D possibly TRBD1 on 5 matching bases. V gave up 0 bases and J gave up 3 bases, with 11 bases separating them. From germline, CDR1 is MNHEY and CDR2 SVGAGI. The CDR3 extends over 15 amino acids. CDR3 protein: CASSYSRGKDYGYTF. The CDR3 DNA reads as TGTGCCAGCAGTTACTCCCGGGGGAAGGACTATGGCTACACCTTC.

This clone was found many times. The V gene is TRBV3-1 (or the pseudogene TRBV3-2), the J gene TRBJ1-3; maybe TRBD1 (6 bases). Deletions cut 1 base from V and 5 bases from J, with 12 bases between. The CDR3 covers 15 residues. Germline loops: CDR1 LGHDT, CDR2 YNNKEL (reference sequence). The CDR3, as DNA: TGTGCCAGCAGCCAAGGGATAGGGGACAGAAACACCATATATTTT. Encoded protein: CASSQGIGDRNTIYF.

The gene calls are TRBV7-8 and TRBJ2-5; D call uncertain. Germline V gene sequence: CDR1 SGHVS, CDR2 FQNEAQ. This CDR3 is built from 17 residues. Trimming shortened V by 5 bases and J by 3 bases, and 22 bases separated the two germline ends. This CDR3 reads CASSQIGVSTAEETQYF. CDR3 nucleotides: TGTGCCAGCAGCCAGATAGGTGTGAGTACGGCGGAAGAGACCCAGTACTTC.

This chain links TRBV27 with TRBJ1-5; D unclear. The V and J ends lost 7 bases and 8 bases respectively, with 18 bases between them. CDR3 length: 14 residues. CDR1 is MNHEY, CDR2 SMNVEV, per germline (reference sequence). CDR3 in DNA: TGTGCCAGCACCCCCCGCCCGTACTCGGAGCCCCAGCATTTT. Its translation is CASTPRPYSEPQHF.

This sequence joins TRBV29-1 and TRBJ1-1; tentative D call: TRBD1 (6 bases). V was clipped by 4 bases and J by 1 base, with 13 bases between them. Germline CDR1 reads SQVTM; CDR2 reads ANQGSEA. The length of the CDR3 is 14 residues. CDR3 protein: CSVGWQGPNTEAFF. As DNA, the CDR3 is TGCAGCGTTGGGTGGCAGGGGCCGAACACTGAAGCTTTCTTT. The full variable domain, its missing parts supplied by reference TRBV29-1 and TRBJ1-1, is SAVISQKPSRDICQRGTSLTIQCQVDSQVTMMFWYRQQPGQSLTLIATANQGSEATYESGFVIDKFPISRPNLTFSTLTVSNMSPEDSSIYLCSVGWQGPNTEAFFGQGTRLTVV.

This sequence joins TRBV5-1 and TRBJ2-1; a weak D match, TRBD1 (6 bases). Trimming pared 1 base from V and 8 bases from J, leaving 19 bases between. Germline values: CDR1 SGHRS, CDR2 YFSETQ. The CDR3 runs to 16 residues. The CDR3 DNA is TGCGCCAGCAGCTTGTCACAGGGTCTCCCTTTGGATGAGCAGTTCTTC. Protein product: CASSLSQGLPLDEQFF.

This chain uses TRBV7-2 with TRBJ1-6; the match to TRBD1 covers 7 bases. V dropped 5 bases and J dropped 10; count of bases not matched to a gene: 8. This CDR3 spans 14 amino acids. Germline CDR1 SGHTA, CDR2 FQGNSA. For the CDR3, the DNA is TGTGCCAGCAGCGCCCAGGGGGAAGACTCACCCCTCCACTTT. It specifies CASSAQGEDSPLHF.

The rearrangement joins TRBV5-4 to TRBJ1-2, with unresolved D. The length of the CDR3 is 15 residues. V lost 0 bases, J lost 4 bases, and 13 bases lay in between. Germline V gene lookup returns CDR1 SGHNT and CDR2 YYREEE (reference sequence). The CDR3 nucleotides are TGTGCCAGCAGCTTGGTAATGGGAGCAAGCTATGGCTACACCTTC. Amino acid sequence: CASSLVMGASYGYTF.

The V gene is TRBV5-5, the J gene TRBJ2-7, with D perhaps TRBD1 (5 bases). Germline V gene data show CDR1 as SGHKS and CDR2 as YYEKEE (reference sequence). Trimming pared 4 bases from V and 2 bases from J, leaving 16 bases between. This CDR3 is 15 amino acids long. The CDR3 sequence is CASSSSGSRTYEQYF. Here the CDR3 DNA reads TGTGCCAGCAGCAGTTCAGGGTCGAGGACCTACGAGCAGTACTTC. Using reference TRBV5-5 and TRBJ2-7 for the parts outside the CDR3, the full variable domain is DAGVTQSPTHLIKTRGQQVTLRCSPISGHKSVSWYQQVLGQGPQFIFQYYEKEERGRGNFPDRFSARQFPNYSSELNVNALLLGDSALYLCASSSSGSRTYEQYFGPGTRLTVT.

This CDR3 is CASSQERVNDQPQHF. CDR3 DNA: TGCGCCAGCAGCCAAGAGAGGGTTAACGATCAGCCCCAGCATTTT. The genes are TRBV4-3 and TRBJ1-5; D is ambiguous. Trimming stripped 0 bases from V and 5 bases from J, with 11 bases between. This CDR3 contains 15 residues. Germline CDR1 is LGHNA and CDR2 is YSLEER.

This sequence joins TRBV5-1 and TRBJ2-6; no reliable D call. V dropped 4 bases and J dropped 0 bases, with 5 bases sitting between them. CDR1 and CDR2 (germline): SGHRS, YFSETQ. The CDR3 runs to 14 residues. DNA for the CDR3: TGCGCCAGCAGCCAGTACTCTGGGGCCAACGTCCTGACTTTC. This sequence encodes CASSQYSGANVLTF.

A single count supports this clone. The rearrangement links TRBV2 to TRBJ2-7; D is perhaps TRBD1 (6 bases). The V gene's germline CDR1 is SNHLY and CDR2 FYNNEI. Trimming stripped 6 bases from V and 3 bases from J, with 9 bases between. The CDR3 has 12 residues. CDR3 sequence (DNA): TGTGCCAGCAGCGCACAGGGCTACGAGCAGTACTTC. Translating gives CASSAQGYEQYF.

This clone was recorded only once. The rearrangement links TRBV27 to TRBJ2-1; the D gene is possibly TRBD2 (5 bases). Trimming left V 6 bases short and J 4 bases short, with 13 bases between. The CDR3 sequence is 14 residues long. CDR1 is MNHEY, CDR2 SMNVEV, per germline (reference sequence). The CDR3 DNA reads as TGTGCCAGCAGCAAATCGGGGAATTACAATGAGCAGTTCTTC. This encodes CASSKSGNYNEQFF.

CDR3 coding DNA: TGTGCCAGCAGTTTCCCTAGCGACAGGGTGGCCCCTCCGGGTGAGCAGTACTTC. It codes for CASSFPSDRVAPPGEQYF. J is TRBJ2-7 and V is TRBV7-2; tentative D call: TRBD1 (7 bases). V was shortened by 6 bases and J by 7 bases, with 31 bases between the two germline ends. The CDR3 runs 18 residues. The germline V gene has CDR1 SGHTA and CDR2 FQGNSA. The variable domain in full, with the rest retrieved from reference TRBV7-2 and TRBJ2-7, is GAGVSQSPSNKVTEKGKDVELRCDPISGHTALYWYRQSLGQGLEFLIYFQGNSAPDKSGLPSDRFSAERTGGSVSTLTIQRTQQEDSAVYLCASSFPSDRVAPPGEQYFGPGTRLTVT.

CDR3 sequence (DNA): TGCAGCGTTGAAGATCTTAGGGTGTCGGACAGGGGAGGCTACGAGCAGTACTTC. Translation gives CSVEDLRVSDRGGYEQYF. The chain combines TRBV29-1 with TRBJ2-7, with 9 bases aligning to TRBD1. Per germline, CDR1 SQVTM and CDR2 ANQGSEA. The ends lost 0 bases at V and 3 bases at J; junction bases unmatched: 15. CDR3 size: 18 residues.

The rearrangement uses TRBV6-2 or TRBV6-3 and TRBJ1-5; D unresolved. Germline CDR1 is MNHEY and CDR2 is SVGEGT. CDR3 size: 19 residues. Trimming pared 0 bases from V and 2 bases from J, leaving 20 bases between. The CDR3 DNA sequence: TGTGCCAGCAGTTACTCTAGGCAGGTTGCCCTTTGGGGCAATCAGCCCCAGCATTTT. Translating it yields CASSYSRQVALWGNQPQHF.